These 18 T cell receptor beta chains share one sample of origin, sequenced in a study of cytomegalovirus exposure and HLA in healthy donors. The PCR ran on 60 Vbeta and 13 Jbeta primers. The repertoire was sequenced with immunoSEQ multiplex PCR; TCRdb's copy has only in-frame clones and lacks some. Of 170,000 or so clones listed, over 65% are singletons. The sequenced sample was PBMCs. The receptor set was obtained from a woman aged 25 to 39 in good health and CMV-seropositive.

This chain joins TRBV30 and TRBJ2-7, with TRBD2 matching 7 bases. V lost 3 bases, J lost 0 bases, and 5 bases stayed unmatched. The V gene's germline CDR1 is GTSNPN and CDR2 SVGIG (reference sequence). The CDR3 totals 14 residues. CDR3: CAWRYSGTSYEQYF. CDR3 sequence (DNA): TGTGCCTGGAGGTACAGCGGGACCTCCTACGAGCAGTACTTC. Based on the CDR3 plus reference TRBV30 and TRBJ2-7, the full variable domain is SQTIHQWPATLVQPVGSPLSLECTVEGTSNPNLYWYRQAAGRGLQLLFYSVGIGQISSEVPQNLSASRPQDRQFILSSKKLLLSDSGFYLCAWRYSGTSYEQYFGPGTRLTVT.

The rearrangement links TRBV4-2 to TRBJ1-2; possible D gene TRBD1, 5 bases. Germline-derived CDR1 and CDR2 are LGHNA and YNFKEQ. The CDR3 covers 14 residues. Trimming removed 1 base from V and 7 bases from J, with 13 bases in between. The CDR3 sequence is CASSQAAGTGGYTF. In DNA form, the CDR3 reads TGTGCCAGCAGCCAAGCGGCAGGTACAGGTGGCTACACCTTC.

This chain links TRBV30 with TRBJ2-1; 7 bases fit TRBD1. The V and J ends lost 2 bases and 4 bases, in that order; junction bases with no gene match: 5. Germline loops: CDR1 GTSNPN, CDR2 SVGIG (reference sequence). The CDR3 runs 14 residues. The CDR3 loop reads CAWSFARGYNEQFF. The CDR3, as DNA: TGTGCCTGGAGTTTTGCCAGGGGGTACAATGAGCAGTTCTTC.

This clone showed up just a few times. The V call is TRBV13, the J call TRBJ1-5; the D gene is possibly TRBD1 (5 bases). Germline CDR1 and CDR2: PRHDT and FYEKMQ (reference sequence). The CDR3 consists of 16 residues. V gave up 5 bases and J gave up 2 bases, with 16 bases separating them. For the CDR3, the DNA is TGTGCCAGCAGCCTGTCGGGCAGGGAGGGCAATCAGCCCCAGCATTTT. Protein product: CASSLSGREGNQPQHF.

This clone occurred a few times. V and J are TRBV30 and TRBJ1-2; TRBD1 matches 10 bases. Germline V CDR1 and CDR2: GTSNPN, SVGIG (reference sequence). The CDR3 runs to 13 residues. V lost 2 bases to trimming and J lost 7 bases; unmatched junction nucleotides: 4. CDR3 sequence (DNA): TGTGCCTGGAGTCTAGGGACAGGGGCTGGCTACACCTTC. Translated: CAWSLGTGAGYTF.

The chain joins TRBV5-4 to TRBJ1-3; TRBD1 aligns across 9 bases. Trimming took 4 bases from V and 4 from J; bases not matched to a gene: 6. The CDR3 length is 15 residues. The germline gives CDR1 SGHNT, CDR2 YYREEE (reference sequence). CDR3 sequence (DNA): TGTGCCAGCAGCACAGGGGGCGCTTCGGGAAACACCATATATTTT. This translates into CASSTGGASGNTIYF.

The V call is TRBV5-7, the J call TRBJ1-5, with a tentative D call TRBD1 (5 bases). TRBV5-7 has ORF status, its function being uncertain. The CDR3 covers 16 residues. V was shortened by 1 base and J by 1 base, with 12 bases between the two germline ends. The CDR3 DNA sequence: TGTGCCAGCAGCTTGTGTTGGAGGGGCAGCAATCAGCCCCAGCATTTT. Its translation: CASSLCWRGSNQPQHF.

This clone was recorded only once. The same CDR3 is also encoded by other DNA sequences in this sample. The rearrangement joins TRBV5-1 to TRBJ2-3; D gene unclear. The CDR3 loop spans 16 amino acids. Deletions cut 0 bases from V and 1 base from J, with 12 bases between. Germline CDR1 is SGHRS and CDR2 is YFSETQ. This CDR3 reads CASSLAPQAGTDTQYF. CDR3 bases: TGCGCCAGCAGCTTGGCGCCGCAGGCCGGCACAGATACGCAGTATTTT.

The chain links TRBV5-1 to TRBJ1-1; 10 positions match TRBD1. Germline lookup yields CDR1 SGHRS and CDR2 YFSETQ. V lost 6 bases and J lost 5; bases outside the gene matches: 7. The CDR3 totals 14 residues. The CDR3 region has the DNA TGCGCCAGCACCCCGGGACAGGGGATAACTGAAGCTTTCTTT. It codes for CASTPGQGITEAFF.

CDR3 sequence: CASRLTGTSGKSGELFF. The CDR3 region has the DNA TGTGCCAGCAGGCTGACCGGGACTAGCGGGAAATCCGGGGAGCTGTTTTTT. V usage is TRBV7-2 and J usage is TRBJ2-2; TRBD2 aligns across 13 bases. Germline values: CDR1 SGHTA, CDR2 FQGNSA. Unmatched junction bases numbered 10, after V lost 6 bases and J lost 6 bases. CDR3 size: 17 residues.

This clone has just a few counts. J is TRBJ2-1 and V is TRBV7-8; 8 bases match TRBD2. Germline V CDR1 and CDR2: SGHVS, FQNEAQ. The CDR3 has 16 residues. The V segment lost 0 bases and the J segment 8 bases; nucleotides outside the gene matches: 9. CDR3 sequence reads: CASSLAVVAGLDEQFF. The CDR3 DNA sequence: TGTGCCAGCAGCTTAGCGGTGGTAGCGGGACTCGATGAGCAGTTCTTC.

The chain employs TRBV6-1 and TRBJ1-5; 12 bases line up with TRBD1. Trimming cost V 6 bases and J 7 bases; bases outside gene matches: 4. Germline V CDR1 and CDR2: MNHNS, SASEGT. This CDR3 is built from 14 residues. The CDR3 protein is CASRGQGAHQPQHF. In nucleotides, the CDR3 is TGTGCCAGCAGGGGACAGGGGGCGCACCAGCCCCAGCATTTT.

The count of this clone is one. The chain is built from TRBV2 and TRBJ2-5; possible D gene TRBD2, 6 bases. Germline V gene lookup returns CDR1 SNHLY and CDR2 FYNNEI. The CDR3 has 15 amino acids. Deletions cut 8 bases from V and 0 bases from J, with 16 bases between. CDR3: CASLRGLLYQETQYF. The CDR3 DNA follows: TGTGCCAGCCTACGGGGACTGCTGTACCAAGAGACCCAGTACTTC.

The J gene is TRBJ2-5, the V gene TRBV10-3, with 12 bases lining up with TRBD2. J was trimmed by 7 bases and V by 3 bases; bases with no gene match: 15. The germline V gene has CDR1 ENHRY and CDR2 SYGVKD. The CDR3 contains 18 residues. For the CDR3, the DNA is TGTGCCATCAGTGATCCACTGACTAGCGGGAGTACTATCGGGACCCAGTACTTC. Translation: CAISDPLTSGSTIGTQYF.

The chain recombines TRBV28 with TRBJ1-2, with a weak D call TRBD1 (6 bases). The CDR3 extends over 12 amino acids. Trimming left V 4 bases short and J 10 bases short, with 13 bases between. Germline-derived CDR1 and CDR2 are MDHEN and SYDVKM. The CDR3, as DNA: TGTGCCAGCAGTTCCCCGGGACATGACTACACCTTC. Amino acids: CASSSPGHDYTF.

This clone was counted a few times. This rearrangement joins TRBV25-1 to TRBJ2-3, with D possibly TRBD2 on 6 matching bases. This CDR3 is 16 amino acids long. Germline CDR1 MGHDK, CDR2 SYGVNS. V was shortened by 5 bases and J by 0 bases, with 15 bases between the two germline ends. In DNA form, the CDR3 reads TGTGCCAGCAGTCTAAACCCAGCGGGTAGCACAGATACGCAGTATTTT. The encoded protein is CASSLNPAGSTDTQYF.

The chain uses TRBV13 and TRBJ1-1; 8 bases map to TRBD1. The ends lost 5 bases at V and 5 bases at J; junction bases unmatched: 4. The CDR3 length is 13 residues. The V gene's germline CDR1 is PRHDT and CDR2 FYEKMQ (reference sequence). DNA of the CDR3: TGTGCCAGCAGCCGACGGACAGGGACTGAAGCTTTCTTT. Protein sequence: CASSRRTGTEAFF.

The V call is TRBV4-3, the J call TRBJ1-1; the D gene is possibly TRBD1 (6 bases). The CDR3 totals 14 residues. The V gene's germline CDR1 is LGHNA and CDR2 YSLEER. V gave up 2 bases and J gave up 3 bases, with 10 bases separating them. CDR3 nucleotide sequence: TGCGCCAGCAGCCAAAAGGACAGTTACACTGAAGCTTTCTTT. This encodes CASSQKDSYTEAFF.